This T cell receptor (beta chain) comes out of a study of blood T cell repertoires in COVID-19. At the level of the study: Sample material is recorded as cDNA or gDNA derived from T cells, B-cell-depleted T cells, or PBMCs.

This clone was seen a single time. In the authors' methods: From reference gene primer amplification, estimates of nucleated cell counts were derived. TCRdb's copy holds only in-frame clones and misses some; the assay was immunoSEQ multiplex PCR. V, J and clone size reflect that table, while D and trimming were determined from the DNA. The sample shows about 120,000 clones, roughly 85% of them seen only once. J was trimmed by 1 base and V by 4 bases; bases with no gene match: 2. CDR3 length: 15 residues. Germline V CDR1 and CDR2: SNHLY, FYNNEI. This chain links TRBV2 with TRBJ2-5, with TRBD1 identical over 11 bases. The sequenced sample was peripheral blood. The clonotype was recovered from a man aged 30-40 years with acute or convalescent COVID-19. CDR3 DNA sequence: TGTGCCAGCAGTGCCGGGACAGGGGGCCAAGAGACCCAGTACTTC. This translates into CASSAGTGGQETQYF.